Following are 14 T cell receptor beta chains from one sample sequenced in a study of Tregs in tolerant kidney transplant recipients. Assay used: immunoSEQ multiplex PCR; TCRdb lists only in-frame clones, some missing. The sample has about 46,000 clones, 75% to 95% seen once. The sample comprised Tregs from blood. These receptors came from a human donor in good health.

The rearrangement links TRBV20-1 to TRBJ1-1; no clear D gene. CDR1 is DFQATT, CDR2 SNEGSKA, per germline (reference sequence). The CDR3 loop spans 11 amino acids. As DNA, the CDR3 is TGCAGCGGCTCGGCAAACACTGAAGCTTTCTTT. This encodes CSGSANTEAFF.

This clone has only one observation. The V and J genes are TRBV5-1 and TRBJ1-1; D perhaps matches TRBD1 (6 bases). This CDR3 is 14 amino acids long. Germline CDR1 reads SGHRS; CDR2 reads YFSETQ. V was shortened by 0 bases and J by 5 bases, with 11 bases between the two germline ends. The CDR3 sequence: CASSLEGGRTEAFF. The CDR3 DNA follows: TGCGCCAGCAGCTTGGAAGGGGGTCGGACTGAAGCTTTCTTT.

The rearrangement uses TRBV6-1 and TRBJ1-2, with D uncertain. Germline CDR1 and CDR2: MNHNS and SASEGT. The CDR3 is made up of 12 amino acids. Trimming shortened V by 7 bases and J by 0 bases, and 6 bases separated the two germline ends. CDR3 bases: TGTGCCAGCAAGGCAGCTAACTATGGCTACACCTTC. This translates into CASKAANYGYTF.

This chain connects TRBV9 to TRBJ2-7; no reliable D call. Germline CDR1 and CDR2: SGDLS and YYNGEE. This CDR3 is built from 13 residues. The ends were cut back, 0 bases at V and 3 bases at J, with 7 bases in the middle. The CDR3 loop reads CASSVGANYEQYF. The CDR3 DNA reads as TGTGCCAGCAGCGTAGGGGCAAACTACGAGCAGTACTTC.

As concerns this clone: At the DNA level, this CDR3 is encoded by other sequences in the same sample as well. V gene TRBV5-1 combines with J gene TRBJ1-2; 8 positions match TRBD1. CDR1 is SGHRS, CDR2 YFSETQ, per germline. The CDR3 loop spans 14 amino acids. Unmatched junction bases numbered 5, after V lost 3 bases and J lost 4 bases. CDR3 DNA sequence: TGCGCCAGCAGCTCTACAGGGGGTTCCTATGGCTACACCTTC. Translated, it gives CASSSTGGSYGYTF.

This clone was picked up one time. The chain carries TRBV5-5 and TRBJ2-5; D remains ambiguous. V lost 4 bases to trimming and J lost 1 base, with 5 bases between them. There are 12 residues in the CDR3. Germline CDR1 reads SGHKS; CDR2 reads YYEKEE (reference sequence). CDR3 nucleotides: TGTGCCAGCAGCAGGGCCCAAGAGACCCAGTACTTC. Translated: CASSRAQETQYF.

The rearrangement joins TRBV5-1 to TRBJ1-1, with D tentatively TRBD1 (5 bases). Germline lookup yields CDR1 SGHRS and CDR2 YFSETQ. The CDR3 spans 14 residues. V gave up 0 bases and J gave up 3 bases, with 9 bases separating them. This chain's CDR3 is CASSLAGMDTEAFF. Here the CDR3 DNA reads TGCGCCAGCAGCTTGGCAGGGATGGACACTGAAGCTTTCTTT.

This chain connects TRBV5-1 to TRBJ2-1; D may be TRBD2 (6 bases). The ends were cut back, 0 bases at V and 3 bases at J, with 10 bases in the middle. Germline V lookup: CDR1 SGHRS, CDR2 YFSETQ. The CDR3 is 15 amino acids. CDR3: CASSLVVGGYNEQFF. As DNA, the CDR3 is TGCGCCAGCAGCTTGGTGGTCGGGGGCTACAATGAGCAGTTCTTC.

The rearrangement joins TRBV6-5 to TRBJ2-5; D is possibly TRBD1 (5 bases). Trimming pared 7 bases from V and 5 bases from J, leaving 17 bases between. CDR1 MNHEY and CDR2 SVGAGI come from the germline V gene. The CDR3 totals 14 residues. The CDR3 nucleotides are TGTGCCAGCAACAGGCGTAGGGGCCTCGAGACCCAGTACTTC. As protein: CASNRRRGLETQYF.

V usage is TRBV7-2 and J usage is TRBJ2-1; 7 bases are shared with TRBD1. Unmatched junction bases numbered 9, after V lost 4 bases and J lost 9 bases. The germline gives CDR1 SGHTA, CDR2 FQGNSA. There are 14 residues in the CDR3. The DNA of the CDR3 is TGTGCCAGCAGCTCACCCCGTACAGGGGTTGAGCAGTTCTTC. Protein: CASSSPRTGVEQFF.

This chain links TRBV7-9 with TRBJ1-6; tentatively, D is TRBD1 (6 bases). The V gene's germline CDR1 is SEHNR and CDR2 FQNEAQ (reference sequence). Deletions cut 5 bases from V and 6 bases from J, with 14 bases between. This CDR3 has 15 amino acids. CDR3 bases: TGTGCCAGCAGCAGAAGGACAGCCTCTAATTCACCCCTCCACTTT. Protein product: CASSRRTASNSPLHF. Full variable domain (missing parts from reference TRBV7-9 and TRBJ1-6): DTGVSQNPRHKITKRGQNVTFRCDPISEHNRLYWYRQTLGQGPEFLTYFQNEAQLEKSRLLSDRFSAERPKGSFSTLEIQRTEQGDSAMYLCASSRRTASNSPLHFGNGTRLTVT.

The chain joins TRBV9 to TRBJ2-5; no definite D call. Germline loops: CDR1 SGDLS, CDR2 YYNGEE. The ends were cut back, 3 bases at V and 5 bases at J, with 17 bases in the middle. This CDR3 comprises 15 residues. The CDR3 loop reads CASSAGPTRFETQYF. DNA for the CDR3: TGTGCCAGCAGCGCCGGACCCACTCGATTCGAGACCCAGTACTTC.

The chain links TRBV7-8 to TRBJ2-1, with 7 positions matching TRBD2. The CDR3 sequence is 15 residues long. Germline assignment: CDR1 SGHVS and CDR2 FQNEAQ. V was pared by 2 bases and J by 4 bases, with 5 bases of the junction left unmatched. The CDR3: CASSLKAGIYNEQFF. CDR3 bases: TGTGCCAGCAGCTTAAAAGCGGGGATTTACAATGAGCAGTTCTTC. The full variable domain, in which reference TRBV7-8 and TRBJ2-1 provide the parts outside the CDR3, is GAGVSQSPRYKVAKRGQDVALRCDPISGHVSLFWYQQALGQGPEFLTYFQNEAQLDKSGLPSDRFFAERPEGSVSTLKIQRTQQEDSAVYLCASSLKAGIYNEQFFGPGTRLTVL.

CDR3 residues: CASSLAAGDEKLFF. CDR3 nucleotides: TGCGCCAGCAGCTTGGCCGCAGGAGATGAAAAACTGTTTTTT. The chain employs TRBV5-1 and TRBJ1-4; D not certain. The germline V gene encodes CDR1 SGHRS and CDR2 YFSETQ. Trimming took 0 bases from V and 6 from J, leaving 9 bases between them. This CDR3 has 14 amino acids.